This T cell receptor (beta chain) came from a study of T cell responses to AZD1222 COVID-19 vaccine. Regarding the study as a whole: All repertoire sampling was performed exclusively after the peak T cell response.

Timing groups of about 4 and about 12 weeks for second doses were pooled. The CDR3 runs to 12 residues. Germline assignment: CDR1 MDHEN and CDR2 SYDVKM. The V end was cut by 6 bases, the J end by 4 bases, with 9 bases between. Produced via immunoSEQ multiplex PCR; TCRdb's table is partial and in-frame only. The table lists roughly 99,000 clones, about nine tenths of them singletons. A single count supports this clone. Its antigen is not known. This sequence originates from an adult who received the AZD1222 COVID-19 vaccine. The J gene is TRBJ1-2, the V gene TRBV28, with unresolved D. Source: peripheral blood, taken 28 days after the second AZD1222 dose. The CDR3 protein is CASSPRTYGYTF. The CDR3 nucleotides read TGTGCCAGCAGCCCCCGGACCTATGGCTACACCTTC.